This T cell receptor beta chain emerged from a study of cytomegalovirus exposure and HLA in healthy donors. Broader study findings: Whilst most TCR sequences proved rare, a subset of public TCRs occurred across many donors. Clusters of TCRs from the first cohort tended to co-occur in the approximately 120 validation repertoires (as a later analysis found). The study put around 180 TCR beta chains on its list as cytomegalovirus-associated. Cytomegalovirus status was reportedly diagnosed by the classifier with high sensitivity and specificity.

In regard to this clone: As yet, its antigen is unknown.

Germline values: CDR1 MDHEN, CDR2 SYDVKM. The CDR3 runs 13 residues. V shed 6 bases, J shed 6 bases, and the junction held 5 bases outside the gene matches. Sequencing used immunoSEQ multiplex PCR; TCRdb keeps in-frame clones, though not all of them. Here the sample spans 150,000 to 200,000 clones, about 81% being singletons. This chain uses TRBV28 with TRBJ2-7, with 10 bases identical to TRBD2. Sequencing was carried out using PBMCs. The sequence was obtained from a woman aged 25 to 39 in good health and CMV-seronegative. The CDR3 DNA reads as TGTGCCAGCAGAGCAGCGGGGGGGCTCGAGCAGTACTTC. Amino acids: CASRAAGGLEQYF. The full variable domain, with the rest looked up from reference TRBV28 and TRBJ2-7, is DVKVTQSSRYLVKRTGEKVFLECVQDMDHENMFWYRQDPGLGLRLIYFSYDVKMKEKGDIPEGYSVSREKKERFSLILESASTNQTSMYLCASRAAGGLEQYFGPGTRLTVT.